The next 21 T cell receptor beta chains were all read from a single sample in a study of early T cells in non-severe SARS-CoV-2 infection. TCRdb called the 5' RACE reads again in MiXCR, with one record for every CDR3 protein. The sample contains about 18,000 distinct CDR3 sequences, around 5.9% of which appear only once. The sequenced material came from whole blood. The receptors come from an adult who was a healthcare worker with PCR-confirmed SARS-CoV-2 infection or an uninfected control (not recorded which).

This clonotype was counted only a few times. The chain links TRBV6-5 to TRBJ1-1; a possible D gene is TRBD1 (5 bases). Germline loops: CDR1 MNHEY, CDR2 SVGAGI. Trimming removed 0 bases at V and 5 bases at J, with 13 bases between. This CDR3 has 15 amino acids. The DNA of the CDR3 is TGTGCCAGCAGTTACTCTCTAGGGGTAGGGACTGAAGCTTTCTTT. Encoded protein: CASSYSLGVGTEAFF.

This clonotype was detected many times. The chain links TRBV20-1 to TRBJ1-5; D may be TRBD1 (5 bases). CDR1 DFQATT and CDR2 SNEGSKA come from the germline V gene (reference sequence). The V end was cut by 0 bases, the J end by 2 bases, with 11 bases between. CDR3 length equals 15 residues. CDR3 in DNA: TGCAGTGCTAGAGATCAGGGTGTGGGCAATCAGCCCCAGCATTTT. This translates into CSARDQGVGNQPQHF.

This clonotype was seen ten or more times. The chain uses TRBV29-1 and TRBJ2-7; D is perhaps TRBD1 or TRBD2 (5 bases each). Germline-derived CDR1 and CDR2 are SQVTM and ANQGSEA. V lost 7 bases and J 6 bases, leaving 16 bases between the germline ends. The CDR3 consists of 12 residues. In DNA, the CDR3 is TGCAGCGCTGGTAGTCCGGGGACCGAGCAGTACTTC. Translating gives CSAGSPGTEQYF.

This clonotype was found many times. This chain connects TRBV10-3 to TRBJ2-7, with D possibly called TRBD1 or TRBD2 (5 bases each). The V end was cut by 5 bases, the J end by 2 bases, with 13 bases between. Per germline, CDR1 ENHRY and CDR2 SYGVKD. CDR3 length equals 14 residues. The chain's CDR3 is CAISNRDLAYEQYF. The CDR3, as DNA: TGTGCCATCAGTAACCGGGACCTGGCCTACGAGCAGTACTTC.

This clonotype showed up many times. V gene TRBV12-3 or TRBV12-4 combines with J gene TRBJ2-7, with D perhaps matching TRBD1 or TRBD2 (5 bases each). The CDR3 covers 12 residues. V dropped 8 bases and J dropped 6 bases, with 14 bases sitting between them. The CDR3 spells CASQALGVEQYF. CDR3 nucleotide sequence: TGTGCCAGCCAAGCTTTGGGGGTCGAGCAGTACTTC.

This clonotype turned up a few times. The chain employs TRBV6-2 or TRBV6-3 and TRBJ2-6; 10 bases match TRBD2. The CDR3 contains 17 residues. Germline V lookup: CDR1 MNHEY, CDR2 SVGEGT. The J segment lost 1 base and the V segment lost 7 bases, leaving 7 bases of the junction unmatched. This CDR3 reads CASTPGLALSGANVLTF. The CDR3 region has the DNA TGTGCCAGCACCCCGGGACTAGCGCTTTCTGGGGCCAACGTCCTGACTTTC.

This clonotype came up a few times. This sequence joins TRBV5-1 and TRBJ2-1; weak D call: TRBD2 (5 bases). V lost 0 bases and J 8 bases, leaving 12 bases between the germline ends. Germline lookup yields CDR1 SGHRS and CDR2 YFSETQ. The CDR3 covers 14 residues. In DNA, the CDR3 is TGCGCCAGCAGCTTGGGGCTTCTGGGAGATGAGCAGTTCTTC. The encoded protein is CASSLGLLGDEQFF.

In its sample, this clonotype was seen many times. The rearrangement joins TRBV28 to TRBJ2-6; D gene ambiguous. The ends were cut back, 4 bases at V and 2 bases at J, with 6 bases in the middle. Looked up from germline, CDR1 is MDHEN and CDR2 is SYDVKM. The CDR3 loop spans 14 amino acids. The CDR3 nucleotides read TGTGCCAGCAGTTCCAGACCTGGGGCCAACGTCCTGACTTTC. It translates to CASSSRPGANVLTF.

This chain uses TRBV18 with TRBJ1-5; TRBD1 matches 10 bases. With 6 bases clipped from V and 7 bases from J, the junction kept 9 bases outside the gene matches. The CDR3 spans 15 residues. Germline loops: CDR1 KGHSH, CDR2 LQKENI. CDR3 nucleotide sequence: TGTGCCAGCTCCTCCGGGACAGGGGCAGGGCAGCCCCAGCATTTT. The encoded protein is CASSSGTGAGQPQHF.

This clonotype was observed many times. The chain carries TRBV6-6 and TRBJ2-7; 11 nucleotides align to TRBD1. The CDR3 length is 15 residues. V lost 3 bases, J lost 6 bases, and 7 bases stayed unmatched. Germline CDR1 and CDR2: MNHNY and SVGAGI (reference sequence). The DNA for the CDR3 is TGTGCCAGCAGTTATATCGGACAGGGGGCGCGCGAGCAGTACTTC. Its protein product is CASSYIGQGAREQYF.

This clonotype was detected a few times. The chain is built from TRBV2 and TRBJ2-7, with D unresolved. From germline, CDR1 is SNHLY and CDR2 FYNNEI. The CDR3 sequence is 15 residues long. V lost 6 bases and J lost 0, with 15 bases in between. As DNA, the CDR3 is TGTGCCAGCAGCGTCCGCTCCCCGAGCTCCTACGAGCAGTACTTC. As protein: CASSVRSPSSYEQYF.

This clonotype appeared many times. CDR3 region: CASSYTSGTGGMGEQYF. CDR3 DNA sequence: TGTGCCAGCAGCTACACCTCCGGGACAGGGGGCATGGGGGAGCAGTACTTC. The chain carries TRBV7-9 and TRBJ2-7; 12 positions agree with TRBD1. The CDR3 loop spans 17 amino acids. CDR1 is SEHNR, CDR2 FQNEAQ, per germline (reference sequence). The J segment lost 7 bases and the V segment lost 4 bases, leaving 14 bases of the junction unmatched. The whole variable domain, filled in from reference TRBV7-9 and TRBJ2-7, reads DTGVSQNPRHKITKRGQNVTFRCDPISEHNRLYWYRQTLGQGPEFLTYFQNEAQLEKSRLLSDRFSAERPKGSFSTLEIQRTEQGDSAMYLCASSYTSGTGGMGEQYFGPGTRLTVT.

Only a few counts were recorded for this clonotype. The J gene is TRBJ1-1, the V gene TRBV7-8; D unclear. The CDR3 runs to 14 residues. Germline V gives CDR1 SGHVS, CDR2 FQNEAQ. V was cut by 0 bases and J by 1 base, with 6 bases left in between. The CDR3 spells CASSLATPNTEAFF. The CDR3 DNA sequence: TGTGCCAGCAGCTTAGCGACCCCGAACACTGAAGCTTTCTTT. Full variable domain (outside the CDR3, taken from reference TRBV7-8 and TRBJ1-1): GAGVSQSPRYKVAKRGQDVALRCDPISGHVSLFWYQQALGQGPEFLTYFQNEAQLDKSGLPSDRFFAERPEGSVSTLKIQRTQQEDSAVYLCASSLATPNTEAFFGQGTRLTVV.

This clonotype has just a few counts. V and J are TRBV20-1 and TRBJ2-7, with 12 positions matching TRBD2. Per germline, CDR1 DFQATT and CDR2 SNEGSKA (reference sequence). The CDR3 runs 16 residues. V gave up 3 bases and J gave up 3 bases; unmatched junction bases: 9. The CDR3: CSASLRTSGNRYEQYF. The CDR3 region has the DNA TGCAGTGCTAGTCTGAGGACTAGCGGGAACCGCTACGAGCAGTACTTC.

This clonotype appeared many times. The J gene is TRBJ1-1, the V gene TRBV5-1; unclear D gene. This CDR3 region has 13 residues. Looked up from germline, CDR1 is SGHRS and CDR2 is YFSETQ. The V and J ends lost 4 bases and 7 bases respectively, with 14 bases between them. This CDR3 reads CASSPVGTDEAFF. The CDR3 nucleotides read TGCGCCAGCAGCCCGGTTGGTACTGATGAAGCTTTCTTT. The variable domain in full, with the rest retrieved from reference TRBV5-1 and TRBJ1-1, is KAGVTQTPRYLIKTRGQQVTLSCSPISGHRSVSWYQQTPGQGLQFLFEYFSETQRNKGNFPGRFSGRQFSNSRSEMNVSTLELGDSALYLCASSPVGTDEAFFGQGTRLTVV.

This clonotype was found many times. The rearrangement joins TRBV6-5 to TRBJ2-7, with TRBD2 matching over 7 bases. Germline V gives CDR1 MNHEY, CDR2 SVGAGI. The CDR3 covers 13 residues. After removal of 9 bases from V and 3 bases from J, the junction contained 8 bases not matched to a gene. CDR3 DNA: TGTGCCAGTAAACGGGGGGAAAACTACGAGCAGTACTTC. Translated: CASKRGENYEQYF.

This clonotype was observed at least ten times. This chain links TRBV3-1 with TRBJ1-1, with D tentatively TRBD1 (5 bases). V was clipped by 0 bases and J by 10 bases, with 15 bases between them. Germline V CDR1 and CDR2: LGHDT, YNNKEL (reference sequence). CDR3 length: 14 amino acids. CDR3 coding DNA: TGTGCCAGCAGCCAAGAAGCAGGGTCGGTCGGAGCTTTCTTT. Amino acids: CASSQEAGSVGAFF.

CDR3 amino acids: CSAHKRESGTDTQYF. The CDR3 bases are TGCAGTGCCCACAAGCGGGAGAGCGGCACAGATACGCAGTATTTT. V gene TRBV20-1 combines with J gene TRBJ2-3, with TRBD2 matching over 8 bases. Germline V gene sequence: CDR1 DFQATT, CDR2 SNEGSKA (reference sequence). This CDR3 contains 15 residues. V shed 6 bases and J 1 base; nucleotides not matched to a gene: 9.

Concerning this clonotype itself: This may stem from a read error, because a much larger clone lies one nucleotide away. CDR3 bases: TGTGCCAGCAGCAAAAGAGGGACTAGAAACAATGAGAAGTTCTTC. This codes for CASSKRGTRNNEKFF. The rearrangement links TRBV21-1 to TRBJ2-1; the table's D call of TRBD2 was not tested on the DNA. TRBV21-1 is annotated as a pseudogene. CDR3 length: 15 residues.

This clonotype is deemed medium-sized (0.01 to 0.1%). The V call is TRBV29-1, the J call TRBJ2-1; 16 positions match TRBD2. The CDR3 consists of 17 residues. Germline V lookup: CDR1 SQVTM, CDR2 ANQGSEA. With V trimmed by 3 bases and J by 2 bases, 4 bases remained unmatched. This CDR3 is CSVEGTSGRGTYNEQFF. CDR3 in DNA: TGCAGCGTTGAGGGGACTAGCGGGAGGGGAACCTACAATGAGCAGTTCTTC.

This clonotype was counted many times. The CDR3 DNA reads as TGCAGTGCTAGAGCCGAGAGGGGACCAGATACGCAGTATTTT. This codes for CSARAERGPDTQYF. The chain recombines TRBV20-1 with TRBJ2-3; either TRBD1 or TRBD2 may supply D (5 bases each). The CDR3 loop spans 14 amino acids. In germline, CDR1 is DFQATT, CDR2 SNEGSKA (reference sequence). V was cut by 1 base and J by 4 bases, with 12 bases left in between.